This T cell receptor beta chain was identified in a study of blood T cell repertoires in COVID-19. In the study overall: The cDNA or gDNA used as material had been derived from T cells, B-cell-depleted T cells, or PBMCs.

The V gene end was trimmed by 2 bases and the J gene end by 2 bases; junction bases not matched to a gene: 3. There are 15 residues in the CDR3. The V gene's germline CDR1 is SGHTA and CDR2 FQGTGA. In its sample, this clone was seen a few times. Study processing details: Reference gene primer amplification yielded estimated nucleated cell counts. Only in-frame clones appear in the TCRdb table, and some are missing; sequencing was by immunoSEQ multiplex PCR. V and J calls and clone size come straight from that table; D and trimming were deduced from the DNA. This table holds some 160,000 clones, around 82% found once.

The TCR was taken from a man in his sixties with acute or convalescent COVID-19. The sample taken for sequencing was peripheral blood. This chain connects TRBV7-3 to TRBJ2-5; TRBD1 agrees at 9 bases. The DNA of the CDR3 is TGTGCCAGCAGCTTAGGACAGGGGAGTCAAGAGACCCAGTACTTC. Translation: CASSLGQGSQETQYF.